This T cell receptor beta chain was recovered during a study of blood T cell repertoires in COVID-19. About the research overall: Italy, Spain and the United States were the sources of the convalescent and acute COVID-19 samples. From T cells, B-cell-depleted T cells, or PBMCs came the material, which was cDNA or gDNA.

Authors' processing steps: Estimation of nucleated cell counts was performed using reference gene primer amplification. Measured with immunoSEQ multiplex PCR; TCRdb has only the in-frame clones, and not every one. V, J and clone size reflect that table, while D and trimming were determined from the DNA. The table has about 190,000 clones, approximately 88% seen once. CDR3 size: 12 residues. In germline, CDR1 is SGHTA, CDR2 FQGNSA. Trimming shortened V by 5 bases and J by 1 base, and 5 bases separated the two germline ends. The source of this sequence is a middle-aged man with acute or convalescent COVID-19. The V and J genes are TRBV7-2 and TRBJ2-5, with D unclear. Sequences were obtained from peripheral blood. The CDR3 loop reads CASSRVQETQYF. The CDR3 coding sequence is TGTGCCAGCAGCCGAGTCCAAGAGACCCAGTACTTC. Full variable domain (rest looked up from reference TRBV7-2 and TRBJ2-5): GAGVSQSPSNKVTEKGKDVELRCDPISGHTALYWYRQSLGQGLEFLIYFQGNSAPDKSGLPSDRFSAERTGGSVSTLTIQRTQQEDSAVYLCASSRVQETQYFGPGTRLLVL.